Shown below are 25 T cell receptor beta chains from a single sample sequenced in a study of T-cell reconstitution after alpha-beta-depleted transplantation in children. The library targeted TCRbeta and was prepared with unique molecular identifiers. MiXCR was run by TCRdb on the PCR reads, yielding one entry per CDR3 protein. Of about 640,000 distinct CDR3 sequences listed, about 15% are singletons. The sequenced sample was PBMCs from the stem cell graft donor, obtained from the stem cell graft. These receptors all come from a human donor who donated a stem cell graft to a child with acute myeloid leukemia.

This clonotype occurred a few times. This chain joins TRBV12-3 or TRBV12-4 and TRBJ1-5, with D unclear. Trimming removed 6 bases from V and 15 bases from J, with 15 bases in between. This CDR3 has 11 amino acids. DNA for the CDR3: TGTGCCAGCAGCGACTCAATTTACTTGCATTTT. Its translation is CASSDSIYLHF.

This clonotype turned up a few times. CDR3 amino acids: CASSLASRAEAFF. CDR3 in DNA: TGCGCCAGCAGCTTGGCTTCGAGGGCTGAAGCTTTCTTT. V is TRBV5-1 and J is TRBJ1-1; D unresolved. The germline V and J ends were trimmed by 0 bases and 6 bases, with 9 bases remaining between them. The CDR3 sequence is 13 residues long. Germline loops: CDR1 SGHRS, CDR2 YFSETQ.

This clonotype was counted many times. V usage is TRBV7-2 and J usage is TRBJ2-7; either TRBD1 or TRBD2 may fit D (7 bases each). CDR1 is SGHTA and CDR2 is FQGNSA in the germline V gene. The V end was cut by 4 bases, the J end by 9 bases, with 25 bases between. This CDR3 spans 16 amino acids. CDR3 sequence: CASSSPDRDGRASQYF. In DNA, the CDR3 is TGTGCCAGCAGCTCTCCCGACAGGGATGGGAGGGCTTCGCAGTACTTC.

The sample holds many counts of this clonotype. V usage is TRBV7-2 and J usage is TRBJ2-3; 7 positions match TRBD1. There are 15 residues in the CDR3. Germline CDR1 and CDR2: SGHTA and FQGNSA. The junction had 6 bases not matched to a gene; V was cut back by 3 bases and J by 3 bases. The CDR3: CASSFPGTETDTQYF. CDR3 coding DNA: TGTGCCAGCAGCTTTCCCGGGACAGAGACAGATACGCAGTATTTT.

This clonotype has at least ten counts. V is TRBV11-2 and J is TRBJ2-1; 14 bases fit TRBD2. The CDR3 is 16 residues long. Trimming took 6 bases from V and 4 from J; bases not matched to a gene: 5. Germline CDR1 reads SGHAT; CDR2 reads FQNNGV. CDR3 loop: CASRRTSGGPYNEQFF. CDR3 DNA sequence: TGTGCCAGCAGACGGACTAGCGGGGGGCCGTACAATGAGCAGTTCTTC. Together with reference TRBV11-2 and TRBJ2-1, the CDR3 gives the full variable domain: EAGVAQSPRYKIIEKRQSVAFWCNPISGHATLYWYQQILGQGPKLLIQFQNNGVVDDSQLPKDRFSAERLKGVDSTLKIQPAKLEDSAVYLCASRRTSGGPYNEQFFGPGTRLTVL.

In this sample, this clonotype turned up a few times. The chain uses TRBV6-2 or TRBV6-3 and TRBJ2-3; D gene ambiguous. This CDR3 is 16 amino acids long. In germline, CDR1 is MNHEY, CDR2 SVGEGT. With 5 bases removed from V and 5 bases from J, the gap between germline ends came to 20 bases. CDR3 nucleotide sequence: TGTGCCAGCAGTCAATCTCCCGGTCCGGTTGGAGATACGCAGTATTTT. Its protein is CASSQSPGPVGDTQYF.

This CDR3 reads CASSFSVPTSQGSGELFF. CDR3 sequence (DNA): TGTGCCAGCAGCTTTTCCGTCCCCACATCCCAGGGGTCCGGGGAGCTGTTTTTT. The chain has TRBV11-1 and TRBJ2-2, with D possibly matching TRBD1 (6 bases). The CDR3 totals 18 residues. Germline loops: CDR1 SGHAT, CDR2 FQDESV (reference sequence). Trimming stripped 3 bases from V and 6 bases from J, with 23 bases between.

The V call is TRBV24-1, the J call TRBJ2-1; 11 positions match TRBD1. Germline CDR1 KGHDR, CDR2 SFDVKD. V trimming: 12 bases; J trimming: 7 bases; junction bases outside the gene matches: 10. The CDR3 is 14 amino acids. CDR3 amino acids: CASAGTGGSNEQFF. As DNA, the CDR3 is TGTGCCTCTGCCGGGACAGGGGGGTCGAATGAGCAGTTCTTC.

This clonotype occurred a few times. The genes are TRBV28 and TRBJ1-1, with D possibly TRBD1 on 5 matching bases. Per germline, CDR1 MDHEN and CDR2 SYDVKM. With 7 bases removed from V and 8 bases from J, the gap between germline ends came to 17 bases. This CDR3 comprises 13 residues. The CDR3 DNA sequence: TGTGCCAGCACCCTGGGGCGGGCATGGGAAGCTTTCTTT. It translates to CASTLGRAWEAFF.

This clonotype was counted many times. The gene calls are TRBV5-1 and TRBJ1-1; D call uncertain. V was clipped by 0 bases and J by 5 bases, with 11 bases between them. This CDR3 is 14 amino acids long. Looked up from germline, CDR1 is SGHRS and CDR2 is YFSETQ. The CDR3 region has the DNA TGCGCCAGCAGCTTGGAGCGACGGGAAACTGAAGCTTTCTTT. As protein: CASSLERRETEAFF.

This clonotype was seen only a few times. This chain connects TRBV27 to TRBJ1-5; 9 bases map to TRBD1. The V segment lost 6 bases and the J segment 3 bases; nucleotides outside the gene matches: 6. Germline V gene data show CDR1 as MNHEY and CDR2 as SMNVEV (reference sequence). The CDR3 covers 15 residues. The CDR3 sequence: CASSRTGEVNQPQHF. The CDR3 DNA follows: TGTGCCAGCAGCAGGACAGGGGAGGTCAATCAGCCCCAGCATTTT.

This chain links TRBV10-2 with TRBJ1-1; no definite D call. V lost 7 bases and J 1 base, leaving 10 bases between the germline ends. The CDR3 covers 13 residues. Germline CDR1 and CDR2: WSHSY and SAAADI. CDR3: CASMVRRNTEAFF. In DNA, the CDR3 is TGCGCCAGCATGGTGAGGAGGAACACTGAAGCTTTCTTT.

This clonotype was observed a few times. The V and J genes are TRBV20-1 and TRBJ2-5; 7 nucleotides agree with TRBD1. Germline CDR1 and CDR2: DFQATT and SNEGSKA (reference sequence). The ends lost 7 bases at V and 2 bases at J; junction bases unmatched: 7. The CDR3 consists of 13 residues. The CDR3 protein is CSVYVRGQETQYF. The CDR3 region has the DNA TGCAGTGTCTATGTCAGGGGGCAAGAGACCCAGTACTTC.

Many counts were recorded for this clonotype. This chain connects TRBV7-6 to TRBJ1-1; D is undetermined. Looked up from germline, CDR1 is SGHVS and CDR2 is FNYEAQ. With 5 bases removed from V and 0 bases from J, the gap between germline ends came to 13 bases. The CDR3 has 15 amino acids. CDR3 region: CASSPWMIMNTEAFF. CDR3 DNA sequence: TGTGCCAGCAGCCCGTGGATGATAATGAACACTGAAGCTTTCTTT.

Ten or more counts support this clonotype. The V gene is TRBV29-1, the J gene TRBJ1-2, with D perhaps matching TRBD1 (5 bases). The CDR3 length is 11 residues. Trimming stripped 7 bases from V and 7 bases from J, with 13 bases between. Germline lookup yields CDR1 SQVTM and CDR2 ANQGSEA. CDR3 sequence: CSAYGTGGYTF. The CDR3 DNA sequence: TGCAGCGCCTACGGGACCGGTGGCTACACCTTC. Combining the CDR3 with reference TRBV29-1 and TRBJ1-2 gives the whole variable domain SAVISQKPSRDICQRGTSLTIQCQVDSQVTMMFWYRQQPGQSLTLIATANQGSEATYESGFVIDKFPISRPNLTFSTLTVSNMSPEDSSIYLCSAYGTGGYTFGSGTRLTVV.

The rearrangement uses TRBV5-5 and TRBJ1-2; no clear D gene. V was clipped by 4 bases and J by 0 bases, with 19 bases between them. Germline V lookup: CDR1 SGHKS, CDR2 YYEKEE (reference sequence). CDR3 size: 17 residues. CDR3 sequence reads: CASSQFGLYTANYGYTF. As DNA, the CDR3 is TGTGCCAGCAGCCAATTTGGGCTATACACAGCTAACTATGGCTACACCTTC.

The table lists this clonotype with many counts. The J gene is TRBJ1-1, the V gene TRBV7-2; D is undetermined. Between the trimmed V and J ends, which lost 1 base and 0 bases, there was a span of 12 bases. The CDR3 is made up of 16 amino acids. From germline, CDR1 is SGHTA and CDR2 FQGNSA. CDR3 amino acids: CASSLGGRNMNTEAFF. The DNA for the CDR3 is TGTGCCAGCAGCTTAGGGGGTAGGAACATGAACACTGAAGCTTTCTTT.

The rearrangement links TRBV7-2 to TRBJ2-2; no reliable D call. Per the germline V gene, CDR1 is SGHTA and CDR2 is FQGNSA. The CDR3 contains 14 residues. Between the trimmed V and J ends, which lost 6 bases and 6 bases, there was a span of 14 bases. The CDR3 DNA sequence: TGTGCCAGCAGAACCATAGTGAGAGCCGGGGAGCTGTTTTTT. Encoded protein: CASRTIVRAGELFF.

The chain joins TRBV7-9 to TRBJ2-7; D may be TRBD2 (5 bases). Trimming pared 5 bases from V and 4 bases from J, leaving 12 bases between. There are 13 residues in the CDR3. The germline V gene has CDR1 SEHNR and CDR2 FQNEAQ (reference sequence). In nucleotides, the CDR3 is TGTGCCAGCAGCGCCGGACTGATTTACGAGCAGTACTTC. Its protein product is CASSAGLIYEQYF.

V is TRBV12-3 or TRBV12-4 and J is TRBJ2-3; TRBD2 agrees at 10 bases. CDR3 size: 14 residues. Trimming took 3 bases from V and 9 from J; bases not matched to a gene: 6. This CDR3 reads CASSFRASGGTQYF. As DNA, the CDR3 is TGTGCCAGCAGTTTTAGGGCTAGCGGGGGAACGCAGTATTTT.

This clonotype was counted only a few times. The chain is built from TRBV20-1 and TRBJ2-1; 8 positions agree with TRBD2. J lost 8 bases, V lost 0 bases, and 9 bases had no gene match. This CDR3 contains 15 residues. Germline lookup yields CDR1 DFQATT and CDR2 SNEGSKA (reference sequence). CDR3 sequence (DNA): TGCAGTGCTAGAGATACGGGGGGGCCTTGGGATGAGCAGTTCTTC. Protein sequence: CSARDTGGPWDEQFF.

This clonotype occurred a few times. The rearrangement joins TRBV6-5 to TRBJ1-2, with D perhaps matching TRBD1 (5 bases). Germline V CDR1 and CDR2: MNHEY, SVGAGI. V was pared by 2 bases and J by 6 bases, with 13 bases between. The CDR3 spans 14 residues. CDR3 residues: CASSYAKGENGYTF. The CDR3 bases are TGTGCCAGCAGTTACGCTAAAGGGGAGAATGGCTACACCTTC.

This clonotype was seen repeatedly, ten times or more. The rearrangement uses TRBV7-9 and TRBJ1-1; no reliable D call. V lost 5 bases and J 2 bases, leaving 12 bases between the germline ends. In germline, CDR1 is SEHNR, CDR2 FQNEAQ (reference sequence). The CDR3 has 14 amino acids. The CDR3 protein is CASSPPGLNTEAFF. The CDR3 nucleotides are TGTGCCAGCAGCCCCCCCGGGCTAAACACTGAAGCTTTCTTT.

This clonotype showed up many times. The chain carries TRBV6-5 and TRBJ2-1; D is uncertain. The CDR3 has 11 amino acids. The ends were cut back, 6 bases at V and 8 bases at J, with 8 bases in the middle. Germline V gene sequence: CDR1 MNHEY, CDR2 SVGAGI. The CDR3: CASSRRDEQFF. As DNA, the CDR3 is TGTGCCAGCAGCAGAAGAGATGAGCAGTTCTTC.

The chain combines TRBV11-2 with TRBJ2-2; 12 bases line up with TRBD2. The germline CDR1 and CDR2 sequences are SGHAT and FQNNGV. CDR3 length equals 19 residues. V lost 6 bases, J lost 1 base, and 12 bases stayed unmatched. Here the CDR3 DNA reads TGTGCCAGCAGTAACTTAGTGGGGACTAGCGGGCGGAACACCGGGGAGCTGTTTTTT. Its translation: CASSNLVGTSGRNTGELFF.